This T cell receptor (beta chain) was identified during a study of T-cell reconstitution after alpha-beta-depleted transplantation in children. Germline assignment: CDR1 SQVTM and CDR2 ANQGSEA. V was cut by 5 bases and J by 3 bases, with 13 bases left in between. This CDR3 contains 13 residues. This clonotype occurred many times. As it was prepared, the TCRbeta library received unique molecular identifiers. One entry per CDR3 protein, called by TCRdb with MiXCR from the PCR reads. The data hold approximately 9,000 distinct CDR3 sequences, with about 16% observed a single time. Specimen: PBMCs, mostly from graft donor cells, collected 60 days after TCRalphabeta/CD19-depleted stem cell transplant. The genes are TRBV29-1 and TRBJ1-1, with a possible D match to TRBD1 (5 bases). The sequence derives from a girl less than two years old who had a stem cell transplant for combined immunodeficiency, so the T cells may come from the graft donor. CDR3 region: CSVCRAGDTEAFF. CDR3 bases: TGCAGCGTTTGTAGGGCGGGGGACACTGAAGCTTTCTTT.